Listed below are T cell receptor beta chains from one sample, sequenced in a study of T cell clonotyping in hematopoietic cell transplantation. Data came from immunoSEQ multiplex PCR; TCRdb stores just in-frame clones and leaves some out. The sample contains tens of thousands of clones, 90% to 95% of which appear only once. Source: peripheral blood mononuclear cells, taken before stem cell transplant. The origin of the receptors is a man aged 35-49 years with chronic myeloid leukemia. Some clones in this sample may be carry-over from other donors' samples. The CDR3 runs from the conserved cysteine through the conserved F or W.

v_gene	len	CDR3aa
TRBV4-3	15	CASSRTSGGLYEQYF
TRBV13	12	CASSDDYNEQFF
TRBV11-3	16	CASSSRLLAGEETQYF
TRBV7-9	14	CASSSRSFDTEAFF
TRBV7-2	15	CASSLAWSGNYGYTF
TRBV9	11	CASSVVYEQYF
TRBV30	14	CAWSVGDRGTEAFF
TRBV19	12	CASRGVSQPQHF
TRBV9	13	CASSTDPRETQYF
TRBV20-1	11	CSATPQETQYF
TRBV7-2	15	CASSSPQMSNEKLFF
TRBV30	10	CAGTGSGAFF
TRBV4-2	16	CASSQLMGGAVSEQYF
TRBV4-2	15	CASSQESGPLYEQYF
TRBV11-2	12	CASSLVLQEQFF
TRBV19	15	CASSDQGGWDSPLHF
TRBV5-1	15	CASSSGREGTGELFF
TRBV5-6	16	CASSLTGLSSGNTIYF
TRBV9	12	CASSVGGDTQYF
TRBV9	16	CASSVGSGALTDTQYF
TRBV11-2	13	CASSLGTGYGYTF
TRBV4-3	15	CASSQSIGPSQEAFF
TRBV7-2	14	CASSLIQGRTEAFF
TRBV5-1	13	CASSFRGGTEAFF
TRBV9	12	CASSVNVYGYTF
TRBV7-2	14	CASSRGVNTGELFF
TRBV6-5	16	CASSYSAGGSGNTIYF
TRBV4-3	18	CASSQDRQRGSYNSPLHF
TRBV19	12	CASRGGGETQYF
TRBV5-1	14	CASSLGGGNTEAFF
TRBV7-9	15	CASSSRPTGNTEAFF
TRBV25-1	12	CASTRETGELFF
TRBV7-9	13	CASSLVWSYEQYF
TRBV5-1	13	CASSLAEGAGYTF
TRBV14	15	CASSLTGTPGYGYTF
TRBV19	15	CASTDQGSSNQPQHF
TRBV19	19	CASSLHGEQGAGGANVLTF
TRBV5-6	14	CASSPLGGSYEQYF
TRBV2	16	CASREAGTGNTGELFF
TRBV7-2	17	CASSLSPGDSGANVLTF
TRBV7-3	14	CASSFSSGSVEQYF
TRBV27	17	CASSISFGTGARDEQFF
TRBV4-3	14	CASSQLLVNTEAFF
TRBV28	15	CASSDGGGDTQPQHF
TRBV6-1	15	CASDSGGPGNNEQFF
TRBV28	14	CASSTDRAATEAFF
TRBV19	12	CASRPKGQPQHF
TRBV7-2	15	CASSFGQTSGNTIYF
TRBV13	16	CASSLSGGASYNEQFF
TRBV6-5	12	CASTPGGRGYTF
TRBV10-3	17	CAIRAGLAGDSSYEQYF
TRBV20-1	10	CSWGGSTQYF
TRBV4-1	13	CASSTYQGYEQYF
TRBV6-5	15	CASSLLREIDTEAFF
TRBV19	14	CASSIPGAVYGYTF